This TCR beta chain was recorded in a study of cytomegalovirus exposure and HLA in healthy donors. Study conclusions and caveats: Immune exposure data for these donors was limited to CMV serostatus.

Germline V CDR1 and CDR2: SGHDT, YYEEEE. V was trimmed by 2 bases and J by 0 bases, leaving 9 bases between them. This CDR3 contains 14 residues. Notes on this clone: The antigen is undetermined.

The PCR employed 60 Vbeta primers together with 13 Jbeta primers. The assay was immunoSEQ multiplex PCR, and TCRdb's table has in-frame clones only and misses some. Of 120,000 or so clones listed, around 85% are singletons. The chain recombines TRBV5-6 with TRBJ2-7, with D unclear. Sequencing was carried out using PBMCs. The receptor's source is a man aged 25 to 45 in good health and CMV-seronegative. Written as DNA, the CDR3 is TGTGCCAGCAGCTTACCCAGGCCCTCCTACGAGCAGTACTTC. Translated, it gives CASSLPRPSYEQYF. The variable domain in full, with the rest retrieved from reference TRBV5-6 and TRBJ2-7, is DAGVTQSPTHLIKTRGQQVTLRCSPKSGHDTVSWYQQALGQGPQFIFQYYEEEERQRGNFPDRFSGHQFPNYSSELNVNALLLGDSALYLCASSLPRPSYEQYFGPGTRLTVT.